These 11 T cell receptor beta chains were all obtained from the same sample, sequenced in a study of CXCR3-negative and CXCR3-positive naive CD8 T cells. The authors made the TRB cDNA libraries by 5' RACE using UMI labels. TCRdb re-called the 5' RACE reads; one entry per CDR3 protein, DNA not given. The sample has 45,000 to 65,000 distinct CDR3 sequences. Sequenced sample: naive CXCR3- CD8+ T cells from blood. As to subset: CD45RO-CCR7+CD27+CD95- naive CD8+ T cells lacking CXCR3 (TNR3-). These receptors were taken from a human donor in good health. Some clones in this sample may be carry-over from other donors' samples.

The rearrangement joins TRBV7-9 to TRBJ1-2; TCRdb designates TRBD1, a call that cannot be tested without DNA. From germline, CDR1 is SEHNR and CDR2 FQNEAQ (reference sequence). CDR3 length: 16 residues. CDR3 residues: CASSTPLQGLNYGYTF.

The V call is TRBV15, the J call TRBJ2-7. The CDR3 consists of 13 residues. The germline V gene encodes CDR1 LNHNV and CDR2 YYDKDF (reference sequence). The CDR3 here is CATSRDFRDEQYF. The variable domain in full, with the rest retrieved from reference TRBV15 and TRBJ2-7, is DAMVIQNPRYQVTQFGKPVTLSCSQTLNHNVMYWYQQKSSQAPKLLFHYYDKDFNNEADTPDNFQSRRPNTSFCFLDIRSPGLGDTAMYLCATSRDFRDEQYFGPGTRLTVT.

CDR3 sequence: CASSMTVDTEAFF. V usage is TRBV27 and J usage is TRBJ1-1; TCRdb outputs TRBD1, but without DNA this stays unchecked. The CDR3 spans 13 residues. Germline-derived CDR1 and CDR2 are MNHEY and SMNVEV (reference sequence).

This chain joins TRBV7-6 and TRBJ2-7; TCRdb indicates TRBD1, and absent DNA this call remains unverified. The CDR3 extends over 16 amino acids. Germline CDR1 and CDR2: SGHVS and FNYEAQ. CDR3 protein: CASSPGGRDFSYEQYF.

V usage is TRBV27 and J usage is TRBJ2-2; TCRdb calls TRBD1, which cannot be checked without DNA. Germline CDR1 reads MNHEY; CDR2 reads SMNVEV (reference sequence). CDR3 length: 15 amino acids. The CDR3 sequence is CASSFYGGSTGELFF.

The chain couples TRBV4-2 to TRBJ2-7. Germline loops: CDR1 LGHNA, CDR2 YNFKEQ. CDR3 length: 12 amino acids. CDR3 loop: CASSPNSREQYF.

This rearrangement joins TRBV29-1 to TRBJ1-3; the TCRdb call, TRBD1, lacks DNA for checking. The CDR3 extends over 16 amino acids. Germline CDR1 reads SQVTM; CDR2 reads ANQGSEA. CDR3 residues: CSVEVVRGVSGNTIYF.

The rearrangement joins TRBV30 to TRBJ2-7; the D call from TCRdb, TRBD1, cannot be confirmed without DNA. Looked up from germline, CDR1 is GTSNPN and CDR2 is SVGIG (reference sequence). The CDR3 loop spans 16 amino acids. The CDR3: CAWSPQTGTFNYEKYF.

The V call is TRBV23-1, the J call TRBJ1-6. TRBV23-1 is sorted into the ORF group, with uncertain function. The CDR3 totals 14 residues. This CDR3 is CASSQGRRNSPLHF.

The rearrangement joins TRBV13 to TRBJ2-1. The CDR3 sequence is 12 residues long. Germline lookup yields CDR1 PRHDT and CDR2 FYEKMQ (reference sequence). The CDR3 is CASSLGRNEQFF.

This chain uses TRBV4-3 with TRBJ2-1; the D call of TRBD1 rests on TCRdb alone, since no DNA is present to check it. In germline, CDR1 is LGHNA, CDR2 YSLEER. The length of the CDR3 is 17 residues. This chain's CDR3 is CASSQEGVASPYNEQFF.